A selection of T cell receptor beta chains follows, all from one sample in a study of OX40 agonist ivuxolimab in advanced cancers. Repertoires were generated with immunoSEQ multiplex PCR, while TCRdb's copy carries only in-frame clones and drops some. The top ten clones hold 0.27% of a sample with fewer than 130,000 clones, approximately 89% of them seen once. The specimen comprised CD4+ or CD8+ T cells sorted from blood, sampled in a trial of the OX40 agonist ivuxolimab. These receptors all stem from an adult with an advanced solid tumor such as melanoma, head and neck, liver or kidney cancer. Both conserved end residues are part of each CDR3. The D gene is left open where the match is weak. Size is omitted from some rows. Given values are once, few, many or a class for expanded clones.

V	D	J	size	length	DNA	CDR3
TRBV4-3	-	TRBJ2-2	-	11	TGCGCCAGCAGCCAAACCGGGGAGCTGTTTTTT	CASSQTGELFF
TRBV23-1	TRBD2	TRBJ2-3	-	17	TGCGCCAGCAGTCAATCCAAACGGACTAGTAATCGGGATACGCAGTATTTT	CASSQSKRTSNRDTQYF
TRBV23-1	TRBD2	TRBJ2-3	-	15	TGCGCCAGCAGTCAGAACGACGGGGGGACAGATACGCAGTATTTT	CASSQNDGGTDTQYF
TRBV5-4	TRBD2	TRBJ2-1	few	16	TGTGCCAGCAGCTTAGGTACTAGCGGGGGCTACAATGAGCAGTTCTTC	CASSLGTSGGYNEQFF
TRBV5-1	-	TRBJ1-2	-	14	TGCGCCAGCAGCTTAACGGGATCTAATGACGGCTACACCTTC	CASSLTGSNDGYTF
TRBV6-1	-	TRBJ2-4	-	15	TGTGCCAGCAGTGAACCCGGAGGACTGAAAAACATTCAGTACTTC	CASSEPGGLKNIQYF
TRBV5-1	-	TRBJ1-6	-	15	TGCGCCAGCAGCCTGCCGGCGGGGAACAGTTCACCCCTCCACTTT	CASSLPAGNSSPLHF
TRBV7-2	TRBD1	TRBJ1-5	once	15	TGTGCCAGCAGACCCGGAGGGGGCTCCAATCAGCCCCAGCATTTT	CASRPGGGSNQPQHF
TRBV7-3	-	TRBJ2-3	few	14	TGTGCCAGCAGCTTAAGCGGTCGCACAGATACGCAGTATTTT	CASSLSGRTDTQYF
TRBV11-1	-	TRBJ2-7	once	12	TGTGCCAGCAGCCCCCCCTCCTACGAGCAGTACTTC	CASSPPSYEQYF
TRBV27	-	TRBJ1-2	-	15	TGTGCCAGCAGTTTACGACAGTCCTGGAACTATGGCTACACCTTC	CASSLRQSWNYGYTF
TRBV5-1	TRBD2	TRBJ2-3	-	17	TGCGCCAGCAGGGGCCTAGCGGGAGAATTGGGGACAGATACGCAGTATTTT	CASRGLAGELGTDTQYF
TRBV25-1	-	TRBJ2-7	-	16	TGTGCCAGCAGTGAAACCTCGGGGGACGGACTCTACGAGCAGTACTTC	CASSETSGDGLYEQYF
TRBV7-3	-	TRBJ1-1	once	13	TGTGCCAGCAGCTTATCGGAGGACACTGAAGCTTTCTTT	CASSLSEDTEAFF
TRBV7-9	-	TRBJ1-3	-	13	TGTGCCAGCAGCTTAAAAGAAGAAAACACCATATATTTT	CASSLKEENTIYF
TRBV30	-	TRBJ1-1	-	14	TGTGCCTGGAGGATGGGCAAGGCGAACACTGAAGCTTTCTTT	CAWRMGKANTEAFF
TRBV27	-	TRBJ1-2	-	14	TGTGCCAGCAGCCGAACGGGCGGCTTCTATGGCTACACCTTC	CASSRTGGFYGYTF
TRBV5-4	TRBD2	TRBJ2-7	-	14	TGTGCCAGCAGCTTGGGGCCGGGGGGCTACGAGCAGTACTTC	CASSLGPGGYEQYF
TRBV28	-	TRBJ2-1	-	17	TGTGCCAGCAGTTCCGAACCCATAAAGCGGCCCTACAATGAGCAGTTCTTC	CASSSEPIKRPYNEQFF
TRBV18	TRBD1	TRBJ1-2	-	17	TGTGCCAGCTCACCGAACAGGGGCCCTTCTACGCTCTATGGCTACACCTTC	CASSPNRGPSTLYGYTF
TRBV4-2	TRBD1	TRBJ2-5	-	17	TGTGCCAGCAGCCAAAATCCCGGGACAGAGTTCCAAGAGACCCAGTACTTC	CASSQNPGTEFQETQYF
TRBV28	-	TRBJ1-2	-	15	TGTGCCAGCAGTTCCCCGACAGGACGCAACTATGGCTACACCTTC	CASSSPTGRNYGYTF
TRBV18	-	TRBJ2-1	-	14	TGTGCCAGCTCACGACAGGCAACCTACAATGAGCAGTTCTTC	CASSRQATYNEQFF
TRBV6-1	-	TRBJ2-3	once	12	TGTGCCAGCGTAGGCGGCGCAGATACGCAGTATTTT	CASVGGADTQYF
TRBV9	-	TRBJ2-7	-	14	TGTGCCAGCAGCGTAGGGGCCGGTTCCTACGAGCAGTACTTC	CASSVGAGSYEQYF
TRBV5-4	TRBD1	TRBJ1-1	-	13	TGTGCCAGCAGCTGGGACAGGGGGCTAGAAGCTTTCTTT	CASSWDRGLEAFF
TRBV4-3	-	TRBJ1-3	once	17	TGCGCCAGCAGCCAAGATTTAAATTCAAATTTTGGAAACACCATATATTTT	CASSQDLNSNFGNTIYF
TRBV29-1	TRBD1	TRBJ1-1	-	13	TGCAGCGTTGCCGGACAGGAGGCAACTGAAGCTTTCTTT	CSVAGQEATEAFF
TRBV7-2	-	TRBJ1-1	-	15	TGTGCCAGCAGCCCCAATGGGGGGAGGACCACTGAAGCTTTCTTT	CASSPNGGRTTEAFF
TRBV11-2	TRBD2	TRBJ2-1	-	18	TGTGCCAGCAGCTTAAAAACGGGGCTCGGGACTAGCAAACTTGAGCAGTTCTTC	CASSLKTGLGTSKLEQFF
TRBV5-8	-	TRBJ1-5	-	12	TGTGCCAGCAGCACAAACAATCAGCCCCAGCATTTT	CASSTNNQPQHF
TRBV5-4	-	TRBJ2-7	once	14	TGTGCCAGCAGCTTCCGACAGAATCCTTACGAGCAGTACTTC	CASSFRQNPYEQYF
TRBV12-5	-	TRBJ2-5	-	17	TGTGCTAGTGGTTTGGTACTGGAGAGGGCTAGTGGAGAGACCCAGTACTTC	CASGLVLERASGETQYF
TRBV5-5	-	TRBJ2-7	-	16	TGTGCCAGCAGCTTGGAAAAGGACCCAAGATCCTACGAGCAGTACTTC	CASSLEKDPRSYEQYF
TRBV14	-	TRBJ1-1	-	16	TGTGCCAGCAGCCTTTTAGCCCACGTGGGTAACACTGAAGCTTTCTTT	CASSLLAHVGNTEAFF
TRBV11-3	TRBD2	TRBJ2-2	once	15	TGTGCCAGCAGCTTAGGTTTGCGGGAGATCGGGGAGCTGTTTTTT	CASSLGLREIGELFF
TRBV19	-	TRBJ2-7	-	13	TGTGCCAGTAGTAACGGACAAACCTACGAGCAGTACTTC	CASSNGQTYEQYF
TRBV18	-	TRBJ2-5	-	15	TGTGCCAGCTCACCCGTAACAAAGTCAGGGGAGACCCAGTACTTC	CASSPVTKSGETQYF
TRBV19	-	TRBJ2-7	-	13	TGTGCCAGTAGTATAGCGACAAGGGACGAGCAGTACTTC	CASSIATRDEQYF
TRBV15	-	TRBJ2-7	-	13	TGTGCCACCAGCAGAGAAGTAGGGTACGAGCAGTACTTC	CATSREVGYEQYF
TRBV6-5	-	TRBJ1-1	-	15	TGTGCCAGCAGTTACCGGGGACGATGGACCACTGAAGCTTTCTTT	CASSYRGRWTTEAFF
TRBV4-2	-	TRBJ2-2	-	17	TGTGCCAGCAGCTTGAGAACCGGGGCCCTCCTCACCGGGGAGCTGTTTTTT	CASSLRTGALLTGELFF
TRBV15	-	TRBJ1-2	-	13	TGTGCCACCAGCAGAGATCGGCAGAATGGCTACACCTTC	CATSRDRQNGYTF